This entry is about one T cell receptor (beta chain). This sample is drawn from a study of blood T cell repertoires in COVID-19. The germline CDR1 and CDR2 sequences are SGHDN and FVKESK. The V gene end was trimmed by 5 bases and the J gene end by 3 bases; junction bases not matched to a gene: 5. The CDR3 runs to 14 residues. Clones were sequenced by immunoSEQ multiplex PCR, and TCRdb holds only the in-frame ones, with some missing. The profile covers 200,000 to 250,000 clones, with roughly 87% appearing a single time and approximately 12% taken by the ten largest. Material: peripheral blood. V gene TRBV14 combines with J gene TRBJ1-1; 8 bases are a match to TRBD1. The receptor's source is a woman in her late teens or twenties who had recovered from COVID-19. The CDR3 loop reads CASSSRGPDTEAFF. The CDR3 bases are TGTGCCAGCAGCTCCAGGGGGCCTGACACTGAAGCTTTCTTT.